Presented here are 2 T cell receptor beta chains from one specimen sequenced in a study of blood T cell repertoires in COVID-19 (dated by TCRdb to the early 2020s). Library construction relied on the immunoSEQ multiplex PCR assay. What TCRdb holds here is the immuneACCESS table cut down to in-frame rearrangements. Part of the clones is not present; checked against another copy, under half of the missing clones reflect an unresolved V gene, and the others are unexplained. The sample table contains fewer than 110,000 clones; only one count was recorded for about 90% of them. The ten largest clones capture 17% of the sample. Input material: peripheral blood. These receptors all stem from a man aged 50 to 59 with acute or convalescent COVID-19.

The chain joins TRBV15 to TRBJ1-1; 12 nucleotides match TRBD1. The CDR3 contains 16 residues. The ends lost 9 bases at V and 5 bases at J; junction bases unmatched: 13. Germline lookup yields CDR1 LNHNV and CDR2 YYDKDF (reference sequence). The CDR3, as DNA: TGTGCCACAAAAAACGGGACAGGGGGCAGGCGGACTGAAGCTTTCTTT. Protein sequence: CATKNGTGGRRTEAFF.

A note on this clone: A read error may produce the germline difference seen at one junction end. V usage is TRBV19 and J usage is TRBJ1-3; D perhaps matches TRBD1 (6 bases). In germline, CDR1 is LNHDA, CDR2 SQIVND (reference sequence). The CDR3 sequence is 14 residues long. CDR3 DNA sequence: TGTGCCTCTCGCGGGAGAGAGGGGGTCCCTCCTCTCCATTTT. Protein sequence: CASRGREGVPPLHF. Together with reference TRBV19 and TRBJ1-3, the CDR3 gives the full variable domain: DGGITQSPKYLFRKEGQNVTLSCEQNLNHDAMYWYRQDPGQGLRLIYYSQIVNDFQKGDIAEGYSVSREKKESFPLTVTSAQKNPTAFYLCASRGREGVPPLHFGEGSWLTVV.